The sequence of this TCR beta chain was determined in a study of response to subunit inactivated influenza vaccine. TCRdb fed the RT-PCR reads into MiXCR, producing one record per CDR3 protein. Of some 640,000 distinct CDR3 sequences in the sample, 11% to 15% were seen once. This CDR3 contains 15 residues. The junction had 6 bases not matched to a gene; V was cut back by 2 bases and J by 4 bases. Per the germline V gene, CDR1 is SGHKS and CDR2 is YYEKEE (reference sequence). The source of this sequence is a man aged 50-60 years who received an inactivated influenza vaccine. The rearrangement uses TRBV5-5 and TRBJ1-2; 9 nucleotides match TRBD1. The input for sequencing was PBMCs from blood, taken 14 days before vaccination. This CDR3 is CASSLTGTGSYGYTF. The CDR3 DNA sequence: TGTGCCAGCAGCTTAACCGGGACAGGGAGCTATGGCTACACCTTC.